This T cell receptor beta chain was sequenced during a study of OX40 agonist ivuxolimab in advanced cancers. Study as a whole: Mean age about 60 years, range about 23 to 80; 82.7% male. Three patients showed partial responses: one hepatocellular carcinoma and two cutaneous melanoma cases.

The data were produced by immunoSEQ multiplex PCR, yet TCRdb's version contains in-frame clones alone and is incomplete. The sample yields around 80,000 clones, approximately 83% seen once. Worth noting for this clone: The antigen is unknown.

The germline V gene has CDR1 SGDLS and CDR2 YYNGEE. The ends lost 4 bases at V and 5 bases at J; junction bases unmatched: 15. The CDR3 loop spans 17 amino acids. Study observations and caveats: Dose levels from 0.1 to 3.0 mg/kg saw CD4+ and CD8+ blood T cells expand clonally by week 6. Normalized expansion of T-cell clones was also low for some nonresponders.

The material was CD4+ or CD8+ T cells sorted from blood, obtained in a trial of the OX40 agonist ivuxolimab. The chain combines TRBV9 with TRBJ2-3, with 8 bases matching TRBD2. This TCR came from an adult with an advanced solid tumor such as melanoma, head and neck, liver or kidney cancer. CDR3 nucleotide sequence: TGTGCCAGCAGCCCTCCAAGACTAGCGCCAAAGGGAGATACGCAGTATTTT. Translated: CASSPPRLAPKGDTQYF.